A single sample gave rise to the 17 T cell receptor beta chains below, sequenced in a study of cytomegalovirus exposure and HLA in healthy donors. The study ran its PCR with 60 Vbeta and 13 Jbeta primers. Assay used: immunoSEQ multiplex PCR; TCRdb lists only in-frame clones, some missing. The data show approximately 190,000 clones, with about 12% seen just once and approximately 7.8% held by the top ten. What was sequenced was PBMCs. These receptors all stem from a man aged 50-60 years in good health and CMV-seropositive.

The chain joins TRBV18 to TRBJ1-1; maybe TRBD1 (5 bases). V shed 6 bases and J shed 6 bases, with 20 bases lying between them. Germline lookup yields CDR1 KGHSH and CDR2 LQKENI. This CDR3 has 15 amino acids. In DNA, the CDR3 is TGTGCCAGCTCCCTACTCGCGGGACTTGGGGCTGAAGCTTTCTTT. As protein: CASSLLAGLGAEAFF. Looking up the rest from reference TRBV18 and TRBJ1-1 gives the full variable domain: NAGVMQNPRHLVRRRGQEARLRCSPMKGHSHVYWYRQLPEEGLKFMVYLQKENIIDESGMPKERFSAEFPKEGPSILRIQQVVRGDSAAYFCASSLLAGLGAEAFFGQGTRLTVV.

This clone was found a few times. The chain carries TRBV25-1 and TRBJ1-3; D might be TRBD1 (5 bases). The CDR3 has 15 amino acids. Germline V gives CDR1 MGHDK, CDR2 SYGVNS. V lost 3 bases and J 2 bases, leaving 11 bases between the germline ends. This chain's CDR3 is CASSDLTDPGNTIYF. CDR3 nucleotides: TGTGCCAGCAGTGACCTGACAGACCCTGGAAACACCATATATTTT.

As DNA, the CDR3 is TGTGCCAGCCGGGAAGAAGCAGCTTTCTTT. It specifies CASREEAAFF. V usage is TRBV6-6 and J usage is TRBJ1-1; no definite D call. CDR1 and CDR2 from the germline V gene are MNHNY and SVGAGI (reference sequence). This CDR3 is 10 amino acids long. Trimming stripped 8 bases from V and 10 bases from J, with 11 bases between.

This clone has only a few counts. The CDR3 spells CASSSSGGVGEQYF. In DNA, the CDR3 is TGTGCCAGCAGCTCCTCGGGGGGGGTCGGCGAGCAGTACTTC. This chain connects TRBV7-3 to TRBJ2-7; TRBD2 agrees at 8 bases. In germline, CDR1 is SGHTA, CDR2 FQGTGA. The J segment lost 6 bases and the V segment lost 4 bases, leaving 8 bases of the junction unmatched. The CDR3 consists of 14 residues.

V is TRBV28 and J is TRBJ2-1, with 9 bases that match TRBD1. Germline V gene sequence: CDR1 MDHEN, CDR2 SYDVKM. The trim removed 2 bases at V and 6 bases at J, leaving 8 bases unmatched. This CDR3 spans 16 amino acids. The CDR3 DNA reads TGTGCCAGCAGTTTACGTACAGGGGGCGTTCGCAATGAGCAGTTCTTC. As protein: CASSLRTGGVRNEQFF.

The chain combines TRBV6-5 with TRBJ2-5; 8 bases are a match to TRBD1. CDR1 is MNHEY, CDR2 SVGAGI, per germline. Unmatched junction bases numbered 1, after V lost 6 bases and J lost 4 bases. The CDR3 consists of 12 residues. The CDR3: CASSGQGETQYF. CDR3 nucleotides: TGTGCCAGCAGCGGACAGGGAGAGACCCAGTACTTC.

The V call is TRBV5-1, the J call TRBJ2-3; 7 nucleotides line up with TRBD2. The trim removed 5 bases at V and 5 bases at J, leaving 5 bases unmatched. Germline-derived CDR1 and CDR2 are SGHRS and YFSETQ. CDR3 size: 13 residues. In nucleotides, the CDR3 is TGCGCCAGCAGAGGAAGCGGGGAAGATACGCAGTATTTT. Its protein product is CASRGSGEDTQYF. The variable domain in full, completed from reference TRBV5-1 and TRBJ2-3, reads KAGVTQTPRYLIKTRGQQVTLSCSPISGHRSVSWYQQTPGQGLQFLFEYFSETQRNKGNFPGRFSGRQFSNSRSEMNVSTLELGDSALYLCASRGSGEDTQYFGPGTRLTVL.

This clone was counted only a few times. This chain links TRBV5-8 with TRBJ1-2; TRBD1 matches 10 bases. V gave up 4 bases and J gave up 6 bases; unmatched junction bases: 9. This CDR3 comprises 15 residues. Germline V CDR1 and CDR2: SGHTS, YDEGEE. Written as DNA, the CDR3 is TGTGCCAGCAGCCGCCTCTTTGGACAGGGGGATGGCTACACCTTC. This translates into CASSRLFGQGDGYTF.

This clone appeared a few times. The CDR3 spells CASSLDNSGNTIYF. The CDR3 DNA reads as TGTGCCAGCAGCTTGGACAACTCTGGAAACACCATATATTTT. The rearrangement links TRBV5-8 to TRBJ1-3, with D hard to call. CDR1 is SGHTS, CDR2 YDEGEE, per germline. This CDR3 comprises 14 residues. V shed 0 bases and J shed 0 bases, with 4 bases lying between them.

This chain uses TRBV5-4 with TRBJ2-7; TRBD1 matches 8 bases. The CDR3 totals 15 residues. The junction had 12 bases not matched to a gene; V was cut back by 3 bases and J by 7 bases. Germline CDR1 and CDR2: SGHNT and YYREEE (reference sequence). The CDR3 spells CASSSASAHRGEQYV. For the CDR3, the DNA is TGTGCCAGCAGCTCTGCTAGCGCTCACAGGGGGGAGCAGTACGTC.

This clone was seen a handful of times. CDR3 sequence: CASKLTGTGNYGYTF. The CDR3 bases are TGTGCCAGTAAACTTACCGGGACAGGGAACTATGGCTACACCTTC. V is TRBV19 and J is TRBJ1-2; 9 nucleotides match TRBD1. The CDR3 consists of 15 residues. The germline V gene encodes CDR1 LNHDA and CDR2 SQIVND (reference sequence). V shed 7 bases and J 2 bases; nucleotides not matched to a gene: 8.

This clone was observed a handful of times. CDR3 bases: TGTGCCAGCACCCTGACAGGAGACACCGGGGAGCTGTTTTTT. It specifies CASTLTGDTGELFF. J is TRBJ2-2 and V is TRBV28, with a possible D match to TRBD1 (6 bases). This CDR3 is built from 14 residues. V was shortened by 7 bases and J by 3 bases, with 12 bases between the two germline ends. Per germline, CDR1 MDHEN and CDR2 SYDVKM.

The rearrangement links TRBV5-6 to TRBJ2-7; a possible D gene is TRBD1 (6 bases). Germline CDR1 SGHDT, CDR2 YYEEEE. This CDR3 is 14 amino acids long. V was trimmed by 1 base and J by 2 bases, leaving 10 bases between them. Here the CDR3 reads CASSLSGQTYEQYV. In DNA, the CDR3 is TGTGCCAGCAGCTTGTCGGGACAAACCTACGAGCAGTACGTC.

The chain employs TRBV7-2 and TRBJ2-7; D is unresolved. Germline CDR1 SGHTA, CDR2 FQGNSA. The CDR3 loop spans 12 amino acids. Trimming pared 5 bases from V and 3 bases from J, leaving 8 bases between. The CDR3 protein is CASSPYGYEQYF. The CDR3 nucleotides read TGTGCCAGCAGCCCCTACGGCTACGAGCAGTACTTC.

This clone was counted between two and nine times. J is TRBJ2-2 and V is TRBV7-3; D gene uncertain. The V end was cut by 4 bases, the J end by 2 bases, with 11 bases between. Germline lookup yields CDR1 SGHTA and CDR2 FQGTGA. The CDR3 loop spans 15 amino acids. The DNA of the CDR3 is TGTGCCAGCAGCTCCACCGGTCACAACACCGGGGAGCTGTTTTTT. Protein sequence: CASSSTGHNTGELFF. The full variable domain, rest sourced from reference TRBV7-3 and TRBJ2-2, is GAGVSQTPSNKVTEKGKYVELRCDPISGHTALYWYRQSLGQGPEFLIYFQGTGAADDSGLPNDRFFAVRPEGSVSTLKIQRTERGDSAVYLCASSSTGHNTGELFFGEGSRLTVL.

In this sample, this clone turned up a few times. CDR3 DNA: TGTGCCAGCAGTCTGACAGGGGGCCGTTTAGGGAACACTGAAGCTTTCTTT. This codes for CASSLTGGRLGNTEAFF. This chain joins TRBV2 and TRBJ1-1, with TRBD1 matching over 10 bases. V shed 5 bases, J shed 1 base, and the junction held 10 bases outside the gene matches. The CDR3 spans 17 residues. From germline, CDR1 is SNHLY and CDR2 FYNNEI. The variable domain in full, with the rest retrieved from reference TRBV2 and TRBJ1-1, is EPEVTQTPSHQVTQMGQEVILRCVPISNHLYFYWYRQILGQKVEFLVSFYNNEISEKSEIFDDQFSVERPDGSNFTLKIRSTKLEDSAMYFCASSLTGGRLGNTEAFFGQGTRLTVV.

The J gene is TRBJ2-1, the V gene TRBV5-6; perhaps TRBD2 as D (5 bases). Germline-derived CDR1 and CDR2 are SGHDT and YYEEEE. The CDR3 contains 13 residues. The V end lost 1 base, the J end lost 6 bases, and 8 bases lay between the germline ends. The CDR3 DNA sequence: TGTGCCAGCAGCTTGACGGGGATCAATGAGCAGTTCTTC. It codes for CASSLTGINEQFF.